The 21 T cell receptor beta chains in this list originate from one sample, sequenced in a study of cytotoxic CD8 clonotypes in ibrutinib-treated CLL. Profiling relied on immunoSEQ multiplex PCR, and the TCRdb table lists in-frame clones only, not all of them. The table lists 60,000 to 95,000 clones, less than 85% of them singletons. The starting material was PBMCs, obtained after 24 months of ibrutinib treatment. All receptors come from a human donor with chronic lymphocytic leukemia.

The chain has TRBV10-2 and TRBJ2-7; D may be TRBD2 (5 bases). This CDR3 spans 14 amino acids. Germline CDR1 reads WSHSY; CDR2 reads SAAADI. Trimming left V 8 bases short and J 3 bases short, with 17 bases between. The CDR3 loop reads CASQDRTQFYEQYF. The DNA for the CDR3 is TGCGCCAGCCAAGACCGGACTCAGTTCTACGAGCAGTACTTC.

The chain couples TRBV7-9 to TRBJ2-3; the match to TRBD1 covers 7 bases. The CDR3 covers 15 residues. Trimming cost V 4 bases and J 4 bases; bases outside gene matches: 8. CDR1 is SEHNR, CDR2 FQNEAQ, per germline (reference sequence). CDR3 DNA sequence: TGTGCCAGCAGCTCGGGACAGCCGGGGCCAGATACGCAGTATTTT. It yields the protein CASSSGQPGPDTQYF.

This chain uses TRBV7-2 with TRBJ2-3, with D tentatively TRBD1 or TRBD2 (5 bases each). Germline CDR1 reads SGHTA; CDR2 reads FQGNSA. Trimming stripped 0 bases from V and 6 bases from J, with 10 bases between. CDR3 length: 14 residues. DNA of the CDR3: TGTGCCAGCAGCTTAGCCGGGGCCGGCGATACGCAGTATTTT. Translated, it gives CASSLAGAGDTQYF.

V gene TRBV29-1 combines with J gene TRBJ2-7, with D possibly TRBD1 on 5 matching bases. V was cut by 3 bases and J by 0 bases, with 12 bases left in between. Germline V gene lookup returns CDR1 SQVTM and CDR2 ANQGSEA. This CDR3 is built from 14 residues. The CDR3: CSVDRSGNSYEQYF. CDR3 nucleotides: TGCAGCGTTGATCGGTCAGGGAACTCCTACGAGCAGTACTTC.

The V gene is TRBV19, the J gene TRBJ2-5, with 10 bases aligning to TRBD1. The germline V gene encodes CDR1 LNHDA and CDR2 SQIVND (reference sequence). This CDR3 has 16 amino acids. V was pared by 1 base and J by 1 base, with 3 bases of the junction left unmatched. Here the CDR3 reads CASSIVRTGGQETQYF. In DNA, the CDR3 is TGTGCCAGTAGTATAGTCAGGACAGGGGGCCAAGAGACCCAGTACTTC.

This rearrangement joins TRBV15 to TRBJ1-1, with no clear D. CDR1 and CDR2 from the germline V gene are LNHNV and YYDKDF (reference sequence). Trimming removed 5 bases at V and 3 bases at J, with 10 bases between. This CDR3 has 13 residues. The CDR3 sequence: CATSLGGDTEAFF. The CDR3, as DNA: TGTGCCACCAGCCTCGGTGGGGACACTGAAGCTTTCTTT.

V gene TRBV18 combines with J gene TRBJ1-5; 10 bases align to TRBD1. CDR3 length: 14 amino acids. Per germline, CDR1 KGHSH and CDR2 LQKENI. V gave up 4 bases and J gave up 5 bases; unmatched junction bases: 2. CDR3 sequence: CASSRTGGDQPQHF. DNA of the CDR3: TGTGCCAGCTCACGGACAGGGGGGGATCAGCCCCAGCATTTT. Combining the CDR3 with reference TRBV18 and TRBJ1-5 gives the whole variable domain NAGVMQNPRHLVRRRGQEARLRCSPMKGHSHVYWYRQLPEEGLKFMVYLQKENIIDESGMPKERFSAEFPKEGPSILRIQQVVRGDSAAYFCASSRTGGDQPQHFGDGTRLSIL.

This rearrangement joins TRBV2 to TRBJ1-1; maybe TRBD1 (5 bases). Trimming took off 3 bases at V and 0 bases at J, with 8 bases between the two ends. The CDR3 consists of 14 residues. Germline V gene sequence: CDR1 SNHLY, CDR2 FYNNEI. The CDR3 nucleotides read TGTGCCAGCAGTGAGGGGCCAGTGAACACTGAAGCTTTCTTT. Translated, it gives CASSEGPVNTEAFF.

The chain carries TRBV18 and TRBJ2-1; 10 nucleotides agree with TRBD2. Per the germline V gene, CDR1 is KGHSH and CDR2 is LQKENI. CDR3 length: 12 amino acids. V shed 1 base, J shed 15 bases, and the junction held 3 bases outside the gene matches. CDR3 nucleotides: TGTGCCAGCTCACCACAGCGGGAGGGCATGTTCTTC. Encoded protein: CASSPQREGMFF.

This clone was counted once. This rearrangement joins TRBV11-2 to TRBJ2-2; no reliable D call. Germline values: CDR1 SGHAT, CDR2 FQNNGV. The V end was cut by 1 base, the J end by 1 base, with 4 bases between. The CDR3 spans 14 residues. CDR3 sequence: CASSLVRNTGELFF. The CDR3 DNA sequence: TGTGCCAGCAGCTTAGTGCGGAACACCGGGGAGCTGTTTTTT.

This chain uses TRBV28 with TRBJ1-1, with D tentatively TRBD1 (6 bases). CDR3 length equals 14 residues. The ends were cut back, 2 bases at V and 4 bases at J, with 11 bases in the middle. Germline CDR1 reads MDHEN; CDR2 reads SYDVKM. CDR3 nucleotides: TGTGCCAGCAGTTTAGTTGGGGGCCGCACTGAAGCTTTCTTT. It codes for CASSLVGGRTEAFF.

The chain carries TRBV10-3 and TRBJ2-1; D is undetermined. The CDR3 is made up of 14 amino acids. Trimming left V 3 bases short and J 5 bases short, with 11 bases between. CDR1 ENHRY and CDR2 SYGVKD come from the germline V gene. This CDR3 is CAISERSRDNEQFF. For the CDR3, the DNA is TGTGCCATCAGTGAACGGTCCCGGGACAATGAGCAGTTCTTC.

The rearrangement links TRBV10-3 to TRBJ2-2; D call uncertain. Germline V gene lookup returns CDR1 ENHRY and CDR2 SYGVKD. Trimming cost V 6 bases and J 4 bases, with 6 bases left between them. There are 12 residues in the CDR3. The CDR3 nucleotides read TGTGCCATCAGAGACCCCACCGGGGAGCTGTTTTTT. This codes for CAIRDPTGELFF.

The rearrangement links TRBV18 to TRBJ2-5; TRBD2 matches 14 bases. Per the germline V gene, CDR1 is KGHSH and CDR2 is LQKENI. This CDR3 comprises 18 residues. V was pared by 5 bases and J by 1 base, with 9 bases of the junction left unmatched. The CDR3 coding sequence is TGTGCCAGCTCAGGACTAGCGGGAGGAATCCACCGCCAAGAGACCCAGTACTTC. Protein: CASSGLAGGIHRQETQYF.

J is TRBJ2-5 and V is TRBV2; D is perhaps TRBD1 (6 bases). CDR1 is SNHLY, CDR2 FYNNEI, per germline. V was trimmed by 3 bases and J by 3 bases, leaving 17 bases between them. The CDR3 is 16 residues long. CDR3 residues: CASSDAGTNIEETQYF. Written as DNA, the CDR3 is TGTGCCAGCAGTGACGCAGGGACAAACATCGAAGAGACCCAGTACTTC.

The chain has TRBV2 and TRBJ2-7, with TRBD1 matching over 11 bases. Germline trimming cut 4 bases from V and 6 bases from J; bases unmatched to any gene: 8. The CDR3 loop spans 15 amino acids. The germline V gene has CDR1 SNHLY and CDR2 FYNNEI. The CDR3 here is CASSASGTGGLEQYF. In DNA, the CDR3 is TGTGCCAGCAGTGCCTCCGGGACAGGGGGGCTCGAGCAGTACTTC. Filled out from reference TRBV2 and TRBJ2-7, the complete variable domain reads EPEVTQTPSHQVTQMGQEVILRCVPISNHLYFYWYRQILGQKVEFLVSFYNNEISEKSEIFDDQFSVERPDGSNFTLKIRSTKLEDSAMYFCASSASGTGGLEQYFGPGTRLTVT.

The V and J genes are TRBV5-1 and TRBJ2-1, with D perhaps TRBD2 (6 bases). Germline V gives CDR1 SGHRS, CDR2 YFSETQ. V lost 0 bases and J 5 bases, leaving 12 bases between the germline ends. The CDR3 is 15 residues long. The CDR3 region is CASSLVSGVHNEQFF. CDR3 DNA sequence: TGCGCCAGCAGCTTGGTGTCGGGAGTGCACAATGAGCAGTTCTTC. Drawing the rest from reference TRBV5-1 and TRBJ2-1, the complete variable domain is KAGVTQTPRYLIKTRGQQVTLSCSPISGHRSVSWYQQTPGQGLQFLFEYFSETQRNKGNFPGRFSGRQFSNSRSEMNVSTLELGDSALYLCASSLVSGVHNEQFFGPGTRLTVL.

The chain couples TRBV6-6 to TRBJ2-3; a possible D gene is TRBD2 (6 bases). V lost 6 bases and J 2 bases, leaving 9 bases between the germline ends. The CDR3 loop spans 13 amino acids. Germline loops: CDR1 MNHNY, CDR2 SVGAGI (reference sequence). The DNA for the CDR3 is TGTGCCAGCAGGCGGGACGACACAGATACGCAGTATTTT. It specifies CASRRDDTDTQYF.

The rearrangement links TRBV11-3 to TRBJ2-2; TRBD1 aligns across 9 bases. The CDR3 loop spans 16 amino acids. V lost 3 bases, J lost 5 bases, and 7 bases stayed unmatched. The germline gives CDR1 SGHNT, CDR2 YENEEA. DNA of the CDR3: TGTGCCAGCAGCTTGGGGACAGGGAGGTTGACCGGGGAGCTGTTTTTT. It yields the protein CASSLGTGRLTGELFF.

The CDR3 DNA is TGTGCCAGCAGCTTAGACGGACCCAGTGAAAAACTGTTTTTT. Protein: CASSLDGPSEKLFF. The chain is built from TRBV7-6 and TRBJ1-4; D is unresolved. The CDR3 has 14 amino acids. V lost 1 base and J 7 bases, leaving 10 bases between the germline ends. Germline CDR1 SGHVS, CDR2 FNYEAQ.

This clone is medium-sized by share. Distinct nucleotide sequences in the sample also encode this CDR3. V gene TRBV5-1 combines with J gene TRBJ1-3, with D possibly being TRBD1 (5 bases). V was shortened by 1 base and J by 2 bases, with 7 bases between the two germline ends. The germline CDR1 and CDR2 sequences are SGHRS and YFSETQ. The CDR3 is made up of 14 amino acids. In DNA, the CDR3 is TGCGCCAGCAGCTTGTCAGGGACTGGAAACACCATATATTTT. It encodes CASSLSGTGNTIYF. The entire variable domain, with the rest obtained from reference TRBV5-1 and TRBJ1-3, is as follows: KAGVTQTPRYLIKTRGQQVTLSCSPISGHRSVSWYQQTPGQGLQFLFEYFSETQRNKGNFPGRFSGRQFSNSRSEMNVSTLELGDSALYLCASSLSGTGNTIYFGEGSWLTVV.